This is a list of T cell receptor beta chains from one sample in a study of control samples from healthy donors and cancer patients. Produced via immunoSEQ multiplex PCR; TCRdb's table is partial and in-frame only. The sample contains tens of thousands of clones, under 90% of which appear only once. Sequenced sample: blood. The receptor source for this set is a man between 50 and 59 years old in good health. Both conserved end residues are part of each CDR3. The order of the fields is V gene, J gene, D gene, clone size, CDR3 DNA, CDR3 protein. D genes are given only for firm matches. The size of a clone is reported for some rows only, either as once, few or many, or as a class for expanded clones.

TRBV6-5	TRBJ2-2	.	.	TGTGCCAGCAGGACATACGGGGGGAACACCGGGGAGCTGTTTTTT	CASRTYGGNTGELFF
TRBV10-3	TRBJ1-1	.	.	TGTGCCATCAGTGGGAAAGGGGGCACTGAAGCTTTCTTT	CAISGKGGTEAFF
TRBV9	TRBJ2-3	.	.	TGTGCCACTAACAGGGAATTCGCAGATACGCAGTATTTT	CATNREFADTQYF
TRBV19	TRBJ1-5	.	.	TGTGCCAGTAGTATTGTTCGACAGGTGAATTCGGCCCAGCATTTT	CASSIVRQVNSAQHF
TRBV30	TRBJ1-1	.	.	TGTGCCTGGACCTTAACAGGGAGGGGGACTGAAGCTTTCTTT	CAWTLTGRGTEAFF
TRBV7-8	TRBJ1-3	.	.	TGTGCCAGCAGCTTAGTGGCCAGGTGGGACTCTGGAAACACCATATATTTT	CASSLVARWDSGNTIYF
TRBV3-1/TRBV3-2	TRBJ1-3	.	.	TGTGCCAGCAGCCGGGGCGGTACCTCTGGAAACACCATATATTTT	CASSRGGTSGNTIYF
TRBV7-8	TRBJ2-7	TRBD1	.	TGTGCCAGCAGATCCGACAGGGAAGGGTCCTACGAGCAGTACTTC	CASRSDREGSYEQYF
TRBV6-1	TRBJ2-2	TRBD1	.	TGTGCCAGCAGTGATCGGACAGGGGGCGCCGCCGGGGAGCTGTTTTTT	CASSDRTGGAAGELFF
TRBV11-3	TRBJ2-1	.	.	TGTGCCAGCAGCTTCGGAATAGAGCCGAAGCAGTTCTTC	CASSFGIEPKQFF
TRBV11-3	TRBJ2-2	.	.	TGTGCCAGCAGCAACGAACAGGGTTATGCCGGGGAGCTGTTTTTT	CASSNEQGYAGELFF
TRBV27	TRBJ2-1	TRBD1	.	TGTGCCAGCAGTTTATCTGGGGGGCCAGGGGGCCATGAGCAGTTCTTC	CASSLSGGPGGHEQFF
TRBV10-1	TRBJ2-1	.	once	TGCGCCAGCAGTGAGCGCCGGCGGGGCGGTGAGCAGTTCTTC	CASSERRRGGEQFF
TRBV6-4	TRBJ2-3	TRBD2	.	TGTGCCAGCAGTGAGGCTAGCGGGGAGAGGGGTACGCAGTATTTT	CASSEASGERGTQYF
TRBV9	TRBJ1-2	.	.	TGTGCCAGCAGCGGTGGGACCGACTATGGCTACACCTTC	CASSGGTDYGYTF
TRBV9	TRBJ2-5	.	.	TGTGCCAGCAGCGTAGCTGTGTCAGAGACCCAGTACTTC	CASSVAVSETQYF
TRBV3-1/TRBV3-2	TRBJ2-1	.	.	TGTGCCAGCAGCCAAGATAGGGGGACTGTACAGTTCTTC	CASSQDRGTVQFF
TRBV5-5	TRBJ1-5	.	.	TGTGCCAGCAGCCCTCGGGTCCAGTCTTTCAATCAGCCCCAGCATTTT	CASSPRVQSFNQPQHF
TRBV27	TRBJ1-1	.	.	TGTGCCAGCGGCGGGACCCGAGGTTTAGCTTTCTTT	CASGGTRGLAFF
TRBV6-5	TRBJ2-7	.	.	TGTGCCAGCAGTTACTCTCAGTGGGCAGGGAGTGACGAGCAGTACTTC	CASSYSQWAGSDEQYF
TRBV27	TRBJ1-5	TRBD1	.	TGTGCCAGCAGCAATGGACAGGCAGTCAATCAGCCCCAGCATTTT	CASSNGQAVNQPQHF
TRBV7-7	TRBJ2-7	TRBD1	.	TGTGCCAGCAGCCCCGGCGGACAGGGCTCCTACGAGCAGTACTTC	CASSPGGQGSYEQYF
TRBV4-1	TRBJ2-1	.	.	TGCGCCAGCAGCCAAGTCTGGGGGGCAGTCAATGAGCAGTTCTTC	CASSQVWGAVNEQFF
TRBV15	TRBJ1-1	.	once	TGTGCCACCAGCAGAGTTCGGGGGTTTAACACTGAAGCTTTCTTT	CATSRVRGFNTEAFF
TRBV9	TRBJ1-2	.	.	TGTGCCAGCAGCCTACAGGGTACTGGCTACACCTTC	CASSLQGTGYTF
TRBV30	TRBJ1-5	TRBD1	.	TGTGCCTGGGGACAGGACAATCAGCCCCAGCATTTT	CAWGQDNQPQHF
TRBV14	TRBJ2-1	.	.	TGTGCCAGCAGCCTTACCAGGGGTTACAATGAGCAGTTCTTC	CASSLTRGYNEQFF
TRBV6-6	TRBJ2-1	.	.	TGTGCCAGCAGGGTTACAGGTAACAATGAGCAGTTCTTC	CASRVTGNNEQFF
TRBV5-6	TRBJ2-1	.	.	TGTGCCAGCAGTCGCCTAGCGACCAACAATGAGCAGTTCTTC	CASSRLATNNEQFF
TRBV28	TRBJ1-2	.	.	TGTGCCAGCAGTTTAGCAACCTGGGGGGGTGGCTACACCTTC	CASSLATWGGGYTF
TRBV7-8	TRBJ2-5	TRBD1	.	TGTGCCAGCAGCCCTCACCGGGGGCCGGACAGGGGGCGCGAGACCCAGTACTTC	CASSPHRGPDRGRETQYF
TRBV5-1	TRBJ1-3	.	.	TGCGCCAGCAGCCCCCTCGCGGGGCGGTCTGGAAACACCATATATTTT	CASSPLAGRSGNTIYF
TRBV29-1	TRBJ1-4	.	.	TGCAGCGTCCTTGGATCTGCAACTAATGAAAAACTGTTTTTT	CSVLGSATNEKLFF
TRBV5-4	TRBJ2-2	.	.	TGTGCCAGCAGGGTCCAGGACAAGACCGGGGAGCTGTTTTTT	CASRVQDKTGELFF
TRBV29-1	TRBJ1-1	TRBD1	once	TGCAGCGTTGCTTCCGCGACAGGGGAGGTAGTGAGGACTGAAGCTTTCTTT	CSVASATGEVVRTEAFF
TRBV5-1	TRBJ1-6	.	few	TGCGCCAGCAGCCCCCCGGACAGTAATTCACCCCTCCACTTT	CASSPPDSNSPLHF
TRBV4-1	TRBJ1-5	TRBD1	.	TGCGCCAGCAGCCTTCGGTCCGGGACAGTGAATTATTTT	CASSLRSGTVNYF
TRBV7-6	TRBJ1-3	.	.	TGTGCCAGCAGCTCTATCGCAGGGGTCTCTGGAAACACCATATATTTT	CASSSIAGVSGNTIYF
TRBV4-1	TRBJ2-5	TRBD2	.	TGCGCCAGCAGCCAAGATTTAGGACTAGCGGCGAGGGAGACCCAGTACTTC	CASSQDLGLAARETQYF
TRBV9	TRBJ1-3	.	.	TGTGCCAGCAGCGGAGGGGTTAGAAACACCATATATTTT	CASSGGVRNTIYF
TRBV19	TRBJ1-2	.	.	TGTGCCAGTACCCACGCCACGGGTAGGGGCTACACCTTC	CASTHATGRGYTF
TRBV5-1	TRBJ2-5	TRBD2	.	TGCGCCAGCAGCTTCGGGACTAGCGGGGTCGAGACCCAGTACTTC	CASSFGTSGVETQYF
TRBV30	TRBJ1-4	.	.	TGTGCCTGGAGTTTTGACTCCTCTAATGAAAAACTGTTTTTT	CAWSFDSSNEKLFF
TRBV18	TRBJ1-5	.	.	TGTGCCAGCTCACTACAGGGCCGAAGCAATCAGCCCCAGCATTTT	CASSLQGRSNQPQHF
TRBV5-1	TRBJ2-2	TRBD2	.	TGCGCCAGCAGCTTCACCGCGGGGGTGAACACCGGGGAGCTGTTTTTT	CASSFTAGVNTGELFF
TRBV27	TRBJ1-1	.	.	TGTGCCAGCAGTTTTCCGGGGGCGCGGACTGAAGCTTTCTTT	CASSFPGARTEAFF
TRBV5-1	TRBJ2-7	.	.	TGCGCCAGCAGCTTAGTACGGGAAATTTGGAGTGAGCAGTACTTC	CASSLVREIWSEQYF
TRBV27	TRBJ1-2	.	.	TGTGCCAGCAGTTCCGCTGACAGTCTGTTTCCCGATGGCTACACCTTC	CASSSADSLFPDGYTF
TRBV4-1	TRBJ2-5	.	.	TGCGCCAGCAGCCAAGAATTTGAGGGGACCCAGTACTTC	CASSQEFEGTQYF
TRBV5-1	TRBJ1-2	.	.	TGCGCCAGCAGCCTAAGTACAGCTAACTATGGCTACACCTTC	CASSLSTANYGYTF
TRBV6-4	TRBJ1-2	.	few	TGTGCCAGCAGTGGGGTGCGATATGGCTACACCTTC	CASSGVRYGYTF
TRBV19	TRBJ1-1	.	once	TGTGCCAGTAGTATACTACAGGGTAGACGGAAAGCTTTCTTT	CASSILQGRRKAFF
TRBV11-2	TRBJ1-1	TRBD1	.	TGTGCCAGCAGACGGGACAGCGTTATGAACACTGAAGCTTTCTTT	CASRRDSVMNTEAFF
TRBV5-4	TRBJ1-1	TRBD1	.	TGTGCCAGCAGCCCCCTGAGTGGGAGACAGGGCCCCACTGAAGCTTTCTTT	CASSPLSGRQGPTEAFF